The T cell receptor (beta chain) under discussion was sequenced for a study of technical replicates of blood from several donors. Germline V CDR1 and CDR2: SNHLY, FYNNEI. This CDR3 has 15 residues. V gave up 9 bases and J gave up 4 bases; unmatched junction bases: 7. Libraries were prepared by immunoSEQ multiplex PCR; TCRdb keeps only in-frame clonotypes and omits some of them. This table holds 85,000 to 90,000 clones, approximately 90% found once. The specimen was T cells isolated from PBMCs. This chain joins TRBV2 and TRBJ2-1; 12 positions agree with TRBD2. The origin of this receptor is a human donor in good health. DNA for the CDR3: TGTGCCAGTCGACTAGCGGGAGTTTCTTACAATGAGCAGTTCTTC. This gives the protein CASRLAGVSYNEQFF.